Presented here are 2 T cell receptor beta chains from one specimen sequenced in a study of blood T cell repertoires in COVID-19. TCRdb keeps only in-frame clones here, not all; method: immunoSEQ multiplex PCR. The sample lists a few hundred thousand clones, roughly 88% seen once, with 3% to 4% in the top ten. Material: peripheral blood. These receptors were collected from a woman aged 45-59 years with active or convalescent COVID-19.

CDR3 sequence reads: CASSLEPVRGRNEQFF. Here the CDR3 DNA reads TGTGCCAGCAGCTTAGAGCCCGTCAGGGGGCGGAATGAGCAGTTCTTC. V usage is TRBV7-6 and J usage is TRBJ2-1, with TRBD1 matching 8 bases. V shed 1 base and J 7 bases; nucleotides not matched to a gene: 9. CDR1 and CDR2 (germline): SGHVS, FNYEAQ. This CDR3 has 16 residues.

The CDR3 DNA follows: TGTGCCAGCAGTCGTCCAGCGGGAGCCCTACCCTACAATGAGCAGTTCTTC. It is translated as CASSRPAGALPYNEQFF. The V and J genes are TRBV27 and TRBJ2-1, with TRBD2 identical over 8 bases. The length of the CDR3 is 17 residues. Trimming at V came to 5 bases and at J to 2 bases, leaving 11 bases not matched to a gene. Per the germline V gene, CDR1 is MNHEY and CDR2 is SMNVEV (reference sequence).